Detailed here is one T cell receptor beta chain. Under the authors' procedure: Estimates of nucleated cell counts were drawn from the amplification of reference gene primers. TCRdb keeps only in-frame clones here, not all; method: immunoSEQ multiplex PCR. The D gene and trimming were derived from the DNA, and the V and J assignments and clone size from that table. The sample yields some 210,000 clones, around 90% seen once. This entry is derived from a study of blood T cell repertoires in COVID-19. Study as a whole: The origin of the acute and convalescent COVID-19 samples was the United States, Italy and Spain.

Trimming shortened V by 7 bases and J by 8 bases, and 15 bases separated the two germline ends. The CDR3 spans 12 residues. CDR1 SGHNT and CDR2 YYREEE come from the germline V gene (reference sequence). This receptor was taken from a man aged 55-75 years with COVID-19, enrolled during active disease. The J gene is TRBJ1-2, the V gene TRBV5-4; D gene uncertain. Sequenced: peripheral blood. The CDR3 protein is CASGRPDEGYTF. The CDR3 region has the DNA TGTGCCAGCGGCAGGCCTGATGAGGGCTACACCTTC.